This T cell receptor beta chain was recovered during a study of tumor-infiltrating lymphocytes in primary liver carcinoma (dated by TCRdb to 2016 to 2017). Context from the whole study: Hepatocellular carcinoma (four) or combined HCC and intrahepatic cholangiocarcinoma (one) was present in the five patients, who were three men and two women aged 30 to 69 years. Roughly 3.5 to 7.5 million productive TCRbeta reads were obtained per sample, and no significant difference in read depth was found between tissue types. The five patients had tumors of stage T1-T3 N0M0, with maximum diameters ranging from roughly 4.2 to 11 cm. The study combined TCRbeta repertoire sequencing, expression microarrays and whole-exome sequencing across five regions of each liver tumor, with adjacent normal tissue and blood. A total of approximately 35 specimens from 5 patients, comprising approximately 25 tumor regions, 5 adjacent noncancerous liver tissues and 5 peripheral blood samples, were covered by TCRbeta repertoire sequencing. Reproducibility between technical replicate repertoires was high, with correlation coefficients above 0.98 and mean shared-clone rates approximately 0.9. Paper-wide results and their limitations: Because only the TCR beta chain was sequenced and unpaired alpha chains were not captured, true repertoire diversity is likely underestimated. With just 4 to 6 patients in the study, the authors point out that the findings should be validated in a larger study. Comparison of CD4+ and CD8+ T cell repertoires was precluded by the use of bulk unsorted samples. The top 250 clones made up a significantly larger repertoire fraction in tumors than in blood (p = 0.039). Pairs of tumor regions showed greater repertoire overlap (mean around 35%) than tumor-adjacent pairs (roughly 17%) or tumor-blood pairs (around 15%), which is consistent with antigen-driven expansion.

Without any cell sorting, total RNA and DNA were co-extracted from approximately 20-30 mg of bulk tissue using the AllPrep DNA/RNA mini kit. Between November 2015 and early 2016, about five patients in China with histopathologically diagnosed primary liver carcinoma had surgical resection. At the time of sampling, the patients were treatment-naive and had chronic HBV infection. Fresh tumor and adjacent tissue pieces were bisected; one half was stored in RNAlater at -80°C, the other sent for histology. Using a constant-region primer and ProtoScript II reverse transcriptase, TCRbeta-specific cDNA was reverse-transcribed from approximately 500 ng total RNA. TCRbeta libraries were built with three nested multiplex PCR rounds, a slightly modified ARM-PCR procedure. Sample barcodes and Illumina adapters were added in a final 25-cycle PCR using Deep VentR polymerase. Amplicons of 200-500 bp were gel-purified with a QIAquick gel extraction kit before sequencing. An Illumina HiSeq 2500 was used to sequence the TCRbeta amplicons with 250-bp paired-end reads. The authors' pipeline ran thus. Reads were quality-trimmed with Trimmomatic v0.33, and paired reads were merged with FLASH v1.2.11 to recover full CDR3 sequences. MiGEC v1.2.1b assigned V, D and J germline segments to the rearranged TCRbeta sequences. Clonotype statistics, along with Shannon-Wiener diversity indices, were calculated using VDJtools v1.0.0. To cut down on sampling bias, every analysis after diversity analysis relied on just the 250 most abundant clonotypes from each sample. TCRdb applied fastp at Q25 and MiXCR to the public reads, then kept only in-frame beta chains. Identical CDR3 proteins give one entry, which carries the most common genes and DNA. The V and J calls and clone size come from TCRdb's table, not from the authors' own analysis. This sample comprises about 120,000 distinct CDR3 sequences, around 70% of them detected only once. Roughly 7.3% of the sample rests with the top ten.

As concerns this clonotype: Its antigen remains unidentified. Qualities for individual bases were not recorded, and no much larger clone is one base off.

The specimen sequenced was tumor-adjacent normal liver tissue. This clonotype was obtained from a woman aged 55-70 years with primary liver carcinoma and hepatitis B virus infection.

The CDR3 amino acid sequence is: CASSTPLDRHYEQYF. In nucleotide form, the sequence is TGTGCCAGCAGCACCCCCCTGGACAGACACTACGAGCAGTACTTC. Here the chain combines TRBV6-5 and TRBJ2-7; the D gene is perhaps TRBD1, from 6 matching bases. The CDR3 numbers 15 residues from cysteine through phenylalanine. Of all the DNA, just the CDR3 is kept, 45 bases in frame from base 1. Cut back by 6 bases and 3 bases, the V and J ends lie 18 bases apart. As encoded in the germline V gene, CDR1 is MNHEY while CDR2 is SVGAGI.